This TCR beta chain derives from a study of identical twins listed by TCRdb under 2016. In terms of the full investigation: The study deep-sequenced TCR alpha and beta repertoires from monozygotic twins, unrelated adults of various ages and cord blood to test whether fetal clonotypes persist. Replicate twin experiments were performed at different times using different library preparation protocols to rule out contamination.

Every donor was a healthy Caucasian. The twin cohort consisted of three pairs of female monozygotic twins, all aged 18 to 29 years. Peripheral blood mononuclear cells were the source from which RNA for the TCR libraries was isolated. In the germline V gene, CDR1 corresponds to SGHAT and CDR2 to FQNNGV. Including cysteine and phenylalanine, the CDR3 has 14 amino acids. Left in the record is the CDR3 DNA by itself, 42 bases read in frame from the first base. V and J lose 4 bases and 3 bases, and a span of 13 bases separates them. The library was built by means of 5' RACE. The sequencer listed for this sample is Illumina HiSeq 2000. A universal primer binding site was introduced by template switching, and a unique molecular identifier was present in the final cDNA, enabling accurate counting of TCR cDNA molecules. First-strand cDNA for TCR alpha and beta chains was synthesized from specific primers in the conserved constant-segment region. To control for contamination, every cDNA library carried two barcodes: a SMART-Mk sample barcode plus Illumina barcodes. TruSeq adapter sequences along with Illumina sample barcodes were introduced in two successive PCR steps. TCR alpha and beta cDNA libraries were sequenced on the Illumina HiSeq platform with custom primers. The authors' analysis ran thus. Raw reads were processed with MiGEC to extract unique molecular identifiers, and MiXCR was used to determine CDR3 positions. For each individual, recombination models were inferred using an EM algorithm with the repgenHMM and IGoR tools. Shared clonotype analysis was performed with the tcR package in R, normalizing sharing by the product of cloneset sizes. Out-of-frame nonproductive sequences were analyzed to study raw recombination free of thymic and clonal selection effects. In-frame beta chains were kept once TCRdb had trimmed the public reads at Q25 with fastp and called clones with MiXCR. Rows are unified per CDR3 protein, each entry keeping the most common DNA and genes. The V and J calls and clone size are TCRdb's, not the authors'. This sample has approximately 620,000 distinct CDR3 sequences in its table, and about 9.4% of those were observed once. 0.8% to 1% of the sample is taken by the ten largest.

General conclusions and limits of the study: Zero-insertion analyses could be partly confounded by invariant T cells such as MAIT and iNKT, although diverse VJ usage argued against such confounding for most clonotypes. Fewer insertions were carried by abundant cord blood beta clonotypes, a similar but weaker trend appeared in young adult naive repertoires, and no such trend appeared in memory repertoires. Conclusions relied on cross-sectional statistical analysis, since the same donors could not be followed over many years. A weaker excess of twin sharing was found in beta out-of-frame sequences because the signal-to-noise ratio was lowered by fewer shared sequences. In monozygotic twins, recombination models systematically underestimated out-of-frame TCR alpha sharing, but the models matched the sharing seen between unrelated individuals. Out-of-frame TCR alpha sequences shared between twins showed an excess of low generation-probability sequences compared with coincidental sharing between unrelated individuals.

This clonotype appeared a few times. Its antigen is currently not known. It has no much larger one-base neighbor in the sample; base qualities were not kept. These data also formed part of another study, on yellow fever vaccine responses in identical twins. The second paper further reports: According to the authors, in identical twins the way T cells responded to vaccination appeared partly convergent and partly personalized. In identical twins, the study followed T cell clones that responded to the vaccine with precision.

The sample comprised PBMCs. Recombination joined TRBV11-2 with TRBJ2-7; the D gene cannot be resolved beyond TRBD1 or TRBD2, each matching 5 bases. This TCR derives from a woman aged 18-35 years in good health. Here the CDR3 is given as CASSSNGANYEQYF. The DNA reads TGTGCCAGCAGCTCGAACGGGGCTAACTACGAGCAGTACTTC.